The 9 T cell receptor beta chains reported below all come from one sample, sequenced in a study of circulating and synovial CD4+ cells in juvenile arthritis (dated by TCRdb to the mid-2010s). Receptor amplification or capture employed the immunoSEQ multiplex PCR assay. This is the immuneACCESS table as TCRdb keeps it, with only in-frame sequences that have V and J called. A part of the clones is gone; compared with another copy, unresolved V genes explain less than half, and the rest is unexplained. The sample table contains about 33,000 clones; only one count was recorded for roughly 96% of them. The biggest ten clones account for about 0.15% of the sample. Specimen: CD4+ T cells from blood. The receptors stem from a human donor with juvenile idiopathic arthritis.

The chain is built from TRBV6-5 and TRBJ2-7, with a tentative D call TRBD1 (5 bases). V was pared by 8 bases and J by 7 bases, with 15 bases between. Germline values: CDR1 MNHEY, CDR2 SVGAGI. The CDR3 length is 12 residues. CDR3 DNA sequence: TGTGCCAGCCTTGATGGTAGGGGTGAGCAGTACTTC. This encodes CASLDGRGEQYF.

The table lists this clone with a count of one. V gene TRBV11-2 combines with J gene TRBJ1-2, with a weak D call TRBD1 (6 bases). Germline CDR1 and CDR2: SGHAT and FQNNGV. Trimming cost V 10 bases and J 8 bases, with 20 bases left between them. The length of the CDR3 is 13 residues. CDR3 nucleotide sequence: TGTGCCACCACACCGGCGGGGGCGCGGGGCTACACCTTC. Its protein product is CATTPAGARGYTF.

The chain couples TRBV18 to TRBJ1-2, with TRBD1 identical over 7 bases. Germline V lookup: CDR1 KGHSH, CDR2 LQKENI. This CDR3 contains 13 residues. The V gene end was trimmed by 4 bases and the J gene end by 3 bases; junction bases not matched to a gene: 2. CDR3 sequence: CASSLQGYYGYTF. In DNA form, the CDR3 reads TGTGCCAGCTCACTACAGGGGTACTATGGCTACACCTTC.

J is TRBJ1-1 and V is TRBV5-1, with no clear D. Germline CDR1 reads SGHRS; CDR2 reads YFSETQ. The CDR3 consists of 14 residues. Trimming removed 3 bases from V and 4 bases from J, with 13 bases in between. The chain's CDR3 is CASSWRTGGTEAFF. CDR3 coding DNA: TGCGCCAGCAGCTGGAGGACGGGAGGCACTGAAGCTTTCTTT.

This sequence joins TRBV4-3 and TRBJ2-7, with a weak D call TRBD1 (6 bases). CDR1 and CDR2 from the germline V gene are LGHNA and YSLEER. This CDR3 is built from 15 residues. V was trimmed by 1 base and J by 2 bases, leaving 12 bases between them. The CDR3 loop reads CASSQVTGQTYEQYF. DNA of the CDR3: TGCGCCAGCAGCCAAGTAACAGGGCAAACCTACGAGCAGTACTTC.

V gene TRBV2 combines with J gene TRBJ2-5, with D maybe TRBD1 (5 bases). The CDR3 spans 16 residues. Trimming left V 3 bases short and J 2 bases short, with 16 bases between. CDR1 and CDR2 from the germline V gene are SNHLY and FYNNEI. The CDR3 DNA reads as TGTGCCAGCAGTGACCAACTAAGACAGTCTCAAGAGACCCAGTACTTC. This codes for CASSDQLRQSQETQYF.

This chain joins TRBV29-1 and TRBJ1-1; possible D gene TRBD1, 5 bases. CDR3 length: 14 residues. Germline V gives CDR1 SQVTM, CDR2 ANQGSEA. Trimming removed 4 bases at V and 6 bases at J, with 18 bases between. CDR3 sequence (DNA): TGCAGCGTTGTGTACTGGGGGGAAAGCGCTGAAGCTTTCTTT. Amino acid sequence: CSVVYWGESAEAFF.

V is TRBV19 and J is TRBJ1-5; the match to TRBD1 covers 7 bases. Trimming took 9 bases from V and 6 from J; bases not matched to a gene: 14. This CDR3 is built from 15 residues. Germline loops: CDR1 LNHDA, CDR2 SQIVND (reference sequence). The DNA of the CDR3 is TGTGCCAGCAACTTCGGACAGGAGGCTTCTCAGCCCCAGCATTTT. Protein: CASNFGQEASQPQHF.

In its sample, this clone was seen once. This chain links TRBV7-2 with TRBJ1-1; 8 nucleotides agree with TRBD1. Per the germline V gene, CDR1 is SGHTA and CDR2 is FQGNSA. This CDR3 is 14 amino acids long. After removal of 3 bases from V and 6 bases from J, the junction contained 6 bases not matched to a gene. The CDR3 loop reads CASSFTGGAAEAFF. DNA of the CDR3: TGTGCCAGCAGCTTTACAGGGGGTGCCGCTGAAGCTTTCTTT.